This is a list of T cell receptor beta chains from one sample in a study of blood T cells in healthy people across ages. TCRdb re-derived calls from the 5' RACE reads in MiXCR, one entry per CDR3 protein. The repertoire includes over a million distinct CDR3 sequences, 20% to 25% of them detected once, and about 0.8% sits in the top ten. This sample was shared with a second study, whose subject was T cells of mothers and their children.

Input material: blood. These TCRs come from a girl aged 2 to 10 in good health. CDR3s include the opening cysteine and the closing phenylalanine or tryptophan. Fields, in order: V gene, clone size, D gene, J gene, CDR3 protein, CDR3 DNA. A D gene is named only where the DNA matches it firmly. Size tells how often a clone was seen (once, few, many) or the class of an expanded clone, and some rows leave it out.

TRBV20-1	NA	TRBD1	TRBJ2-6	CSARPGTGSSGANVLTF	TGCAGTGCTAGACCCGGGACAGGGAGCTCTGGGGCCAACGTCCTGACTTTC
TRBV20-1	NA	TRBD1	TRBJ2-7	CSAAADREEQYF	TGCAGTGCAGCCGCCGACAGGGAGGAGCAGTACTTC
TRBV7-2	NA	NA	TRBJ2-2	CASSSLHGTGELFF	TGTGCCAGCAGCTCCCTCCATGGGACCGGGGAGCTGTTTTTT
TRBV7-2	few	TRBD2	TRBJ2-7	CASSWERGQYEQYF	TGTGCCAGCAGCTGGGAGCGGGGGCAGTACGAGCAGTACTTC
TRBV12-3/TRBV12-4	few	NA	TRBJ1-2	CASKSGTLANYGYTF	TGTGCCAGCAAATCCGGGACGTTAGCTAACTATGGCTACACCTTC
TRBV10-3	NA	NA	TRBJ1-4	CAISGVGDEKLFF	TGTGCCATCAGTGGAGTAGGGGACGAAAAACTGTTTTTT
TRBV12-3/TRBV12-4	NA	NA	TRBJ2-3	CASSLGGGVSTDTQYF	TGTGCCAGCAGCCTAGGTGGTGGGGTGAGCACAGATACGCAGTATTTT
TRBV20-1	NA	TRBD1	TRBJ1-4	CSARGGQGDEKLFF	TGCAGTGCTAGAGGGGGACAGGGTGATGAAAAACTGTTTTTT
TRBV7-3	few	NA	TRBJ2-3	CASSSDGGSTDTQYF	TGTGCCAGCAGTTCCGATGGGGGAAGCACAGATACGCAGTATTTT
TRBV29-1	few	NA	TRBJ2-7	CSVEGWLVAGEQYF	TGCAGCGTTGAAGGTTGGTTGGTGGCGGGTGAGCAGTACTTC
TRBV5-1	many	TRBD1	TRBJ2-7	CASSAGQGNEQYF	TGCGCCAGCAGCGCCGGACAGGGCAACGAGCAGTACTTC
TRBV7-8	NA	TRBD2	TRBJ2-3	CASSLRWGSGTSGGSDTQYF	TGTGCCAGCAGCTTACGCTGGGGGTCCGGAACTAGCGGGGGTTCAGATACGCAGTATTTT
TRBV28	NA	TRBD1	TRBJ1-5	CASSASDRDSQPQHF	TGTGCCAGCAGCGCTTCAGACAGGGACAGTCAGCCCCAGCATTTT
TRBV29-1	NA	NA	TRBJ1-1	CSVSNFWNTEAFF	TGCAGCGTGAGTAACTTCTGGAACACTGAAGCTTTCTTT
TRBV11-3	few	NA	TRBJ2-5	CASSLGLEGKETQYF	TGTGCCAGCAGCTTAGGACTAGAGGGAAAAGAGACCCAGTACTTC
TRBV29-1	NA	NA	TRBJ2-7	CSVGRNPYEQYF	TGCAGCGTTGGCAGGAACCCGTACGAGCAGTACTTC
TRBV7-8	few	TRBD2	TRBJ2-3	CASSPSGGDTQYF	TGTGCCAGCAGCCCTAGCGGAGGAGATACGCAGTATTTT
TRBV3-1	NA	NA	TRBJ2-1	CASSHPTGGMYNEQFF	TGTGCCAGCAGCCACCCCACGGGTGGGATGTACAATGAGCAGTTCTTC
TRBV28	few	NA	TRBJ1-5	CASSLSTFRVKKKPQHF	TGTGCCAGCAGTTTATCTACTTTTAGGGTAAAAAAAAAGCCCCAGCATTTT
TRBV12-3/TRBV12-4	few	TRBD2	TRBJ2-7	CASSPYGGAYEQYF	TGTGCCAGCAGTCCGTACGGGGGGGCCTACGAGCAGTACTTC
TRBV3-1	few	NA	TRBJ1-2	CASSQVNDYYGYTF	TGTGCCAGCAGCCAAGTTAACGATTACTATGGCTACACCTTC
TRBV10-3	few	TRBD1	TRBJ2-5	CAISGQGQTGEETQYF	TGTGCCATCAGTGGGCAGGGACAGACAGGGGAAGAGACCCAGTACTTC
TRBV4-2	NA	NA	TRBJ2-7	CASSRRDDGGSSYEQYF	TGTGCCAGCAGCCGCCGCGACGATGGTGGCAGCTCCTACGAGCAGTACTTC